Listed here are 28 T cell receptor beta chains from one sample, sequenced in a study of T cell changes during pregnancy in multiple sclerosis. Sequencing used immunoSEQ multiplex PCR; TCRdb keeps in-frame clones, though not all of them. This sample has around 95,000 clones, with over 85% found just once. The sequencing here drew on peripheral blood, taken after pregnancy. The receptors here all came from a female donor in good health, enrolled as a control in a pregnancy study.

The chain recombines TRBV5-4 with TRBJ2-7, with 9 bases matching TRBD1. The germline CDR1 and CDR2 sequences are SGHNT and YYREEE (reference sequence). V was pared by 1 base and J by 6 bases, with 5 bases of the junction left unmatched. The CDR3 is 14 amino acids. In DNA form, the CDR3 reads TGTGCCAGCAGCTTGTGGGACAGGGTGTTCGAGCAGTACTTC. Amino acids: CASSLWDRVFEQYF.

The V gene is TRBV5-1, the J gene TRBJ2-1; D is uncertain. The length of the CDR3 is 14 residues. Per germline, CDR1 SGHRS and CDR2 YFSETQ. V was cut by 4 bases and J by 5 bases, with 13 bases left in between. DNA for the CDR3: TGCGCCAGCAGCCTGGTGCCCCCTAACAATGAGCAGTTCTTC. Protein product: CASSLVPPNNEQFF. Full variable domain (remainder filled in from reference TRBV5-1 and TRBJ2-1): KAGVTQTPRYLIKTRGQQVTLSCSPISGHRSVSWYQQTPGQGLQFLFEYFSETQRNKGNFPGRFSGRQFSNSRSEMNVSTLELGDSALYLCASSLVPPNNEQFFGPGTRLTVL.

The CDR3 bases are TGTGCCAGCAGTAACTCCGGGACAGTAGGCAATCAGCCCCAGCATTTT. It yields the protein CASSNSGTVGNQPQHF. The V gene is TRBV27, the J gene TRBJ1-5; the match to TRBD1 covers 7 bases. Germline V gene lookup returns CDR1 MNHEY and CDR2 SMNVEV (reference sequence). The CDR3 is made up of 16 amino acids. V gave up 5 bases and J gave up 2 bases; unmatched junction bases: 9.

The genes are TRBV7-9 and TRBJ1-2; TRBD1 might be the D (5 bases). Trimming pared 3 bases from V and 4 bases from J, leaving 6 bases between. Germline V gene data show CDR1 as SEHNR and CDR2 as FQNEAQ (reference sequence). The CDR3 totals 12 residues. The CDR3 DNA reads TGTGCCAGCAGCTTTGACAGCTATGGCTACACCTTC. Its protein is CASSFDSYGYTF.

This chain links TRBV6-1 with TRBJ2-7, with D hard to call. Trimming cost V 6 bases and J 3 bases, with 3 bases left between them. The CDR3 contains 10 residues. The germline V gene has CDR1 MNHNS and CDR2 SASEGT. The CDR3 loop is CASSHYEQYF. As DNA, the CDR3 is TGTGCCAGCAGCCACTACGAGCAGTACTTC.

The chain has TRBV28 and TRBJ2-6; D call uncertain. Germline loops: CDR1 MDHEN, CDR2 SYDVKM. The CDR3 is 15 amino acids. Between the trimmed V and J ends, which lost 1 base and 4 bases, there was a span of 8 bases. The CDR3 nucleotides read TGTGCCAGCAGTTTATACGGGTCAGGGGCCAACGTCCTGACTTTC. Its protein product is CASSLYGSGANVLTF. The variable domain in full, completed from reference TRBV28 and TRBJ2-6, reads DVKVTQSSRYLVKRTGEKVFLECVQDMDHENMFWYRQDPGLGLRLIYFSYDVKMKEKGDIPEGYSVSREKKERFSLILESASTNQTSMYLCASSLYGSGANVLTFGAGSRLTVL.

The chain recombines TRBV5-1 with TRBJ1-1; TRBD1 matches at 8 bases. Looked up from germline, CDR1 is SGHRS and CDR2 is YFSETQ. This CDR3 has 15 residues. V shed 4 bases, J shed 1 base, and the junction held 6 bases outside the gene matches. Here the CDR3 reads CASSGRGLPNTEAFF. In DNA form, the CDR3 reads TGCGCCAGCAGCGGCAGGGGGCTGCCGAACACTGAAGCTTTCTTT.

For the CDR3, the DNA is TGTGCCAGCAGTCCCAGGGAAACCGGGGAGCTGTTTTTT. Its protein product is CASSPRETGELFF. The chain joins TRBV27 to TRBJ2-2; perhaps TRBD1 as D (5 bases). Trimming removed 5 bases from V and 5 bases from J, with 9 bases in between. The CDR3 has 13 residues. Per the germline V gene, CDR1 is MNHEY and CDR2 is SMNVEV (reference sequence).

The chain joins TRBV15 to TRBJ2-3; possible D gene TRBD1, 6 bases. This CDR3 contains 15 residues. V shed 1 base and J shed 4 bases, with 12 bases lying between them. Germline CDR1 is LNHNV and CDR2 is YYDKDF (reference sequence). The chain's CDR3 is CATSRGRQAADTQYF. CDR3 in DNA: TGTGCCACCAGCAGAGGGCGACAGGCGGCAGATACGCAGTATTTT.

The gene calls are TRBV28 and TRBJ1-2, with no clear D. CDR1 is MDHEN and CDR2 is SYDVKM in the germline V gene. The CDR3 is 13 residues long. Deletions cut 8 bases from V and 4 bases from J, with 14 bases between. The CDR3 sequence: CASPRVPTYGYTF. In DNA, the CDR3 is TGTGCCAGCCCGCGGGTGCCCACCTATGGCTACACCTTC.

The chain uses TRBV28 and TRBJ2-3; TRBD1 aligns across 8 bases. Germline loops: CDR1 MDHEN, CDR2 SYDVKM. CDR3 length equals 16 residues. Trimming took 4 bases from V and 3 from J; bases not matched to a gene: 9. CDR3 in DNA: TGTGCCAGCAGTTCTCCGGGACAGGAGGGGACAGATACGCAGTATTTT. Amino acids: CASSSPGQEGTDTQYF.

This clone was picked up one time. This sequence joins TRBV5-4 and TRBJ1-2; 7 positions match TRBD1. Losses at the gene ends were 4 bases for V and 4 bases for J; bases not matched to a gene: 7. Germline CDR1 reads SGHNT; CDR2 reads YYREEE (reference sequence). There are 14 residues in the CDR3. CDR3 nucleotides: TGTGCCAGCAGCGAAGGGACAGCTCTCTATGGCTACACCTTC. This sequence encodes CASSEGTALYGYTF. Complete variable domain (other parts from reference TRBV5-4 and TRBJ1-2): ETGVTQSPTHLIKTRGQQVTLRCSSQSGHNTVSWYQQALGQGPQFIFQYYREEENGRGNFPPRFSGLQFPNYSSELNVNALELDDSALYLCASSEGTALYGYTFGSGTRLTVV.

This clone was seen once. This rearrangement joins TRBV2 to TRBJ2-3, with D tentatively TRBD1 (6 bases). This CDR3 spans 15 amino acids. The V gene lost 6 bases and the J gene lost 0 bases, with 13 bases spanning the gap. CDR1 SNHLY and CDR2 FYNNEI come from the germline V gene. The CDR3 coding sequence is TGTGCCAGCAGCCCGGGACAAATGAGCACAGATACGCAGTATTTT. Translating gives CASSPGQMSTDTQYF.

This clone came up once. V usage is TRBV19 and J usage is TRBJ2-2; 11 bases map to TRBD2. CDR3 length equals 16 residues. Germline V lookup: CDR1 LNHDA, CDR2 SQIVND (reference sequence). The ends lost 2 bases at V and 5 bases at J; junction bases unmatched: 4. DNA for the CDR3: TGTGCCAGTAGTATACCGGGGACTAGCGGAACCGGGGAGCTGTTTTTT. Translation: CASSIPGTSGTGELFF.

The CDR3 region has the DNA TGTGCCAGCAGTGAAGAAATGAGTCGGGGGGCTGAGACCCAGTACTTC. Amino acids: CASSEEMSRGAETQYF. V usage is TRBV2 and J usage is TRBJ2-5; a weak D match, TRBD2 (7 bases). CDR1 is SNHLY and CDR2 is FYNNEI in the germline V gene. V gave up 1 base and J gave up 5 bases, with 17 bases separating them. The CDR3 contains 16 residues.

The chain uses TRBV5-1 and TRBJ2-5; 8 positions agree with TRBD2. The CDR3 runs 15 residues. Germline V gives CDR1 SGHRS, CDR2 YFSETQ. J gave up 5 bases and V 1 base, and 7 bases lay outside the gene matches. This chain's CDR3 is CASSLLDSGTETQYF. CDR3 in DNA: TGCGCCAGCAGCTTGCTGGATAGCGGGACTGAGACCCAGTACTTC.

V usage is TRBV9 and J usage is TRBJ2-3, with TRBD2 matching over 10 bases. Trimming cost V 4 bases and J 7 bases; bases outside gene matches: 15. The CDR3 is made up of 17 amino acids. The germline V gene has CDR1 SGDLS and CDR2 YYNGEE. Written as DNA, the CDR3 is TGTGCCAGCAGCCATACCGAGGGGACTAGCGTTCTCAATACGCAGTATTTT. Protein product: CASSHTEGTSVLNTQYF.

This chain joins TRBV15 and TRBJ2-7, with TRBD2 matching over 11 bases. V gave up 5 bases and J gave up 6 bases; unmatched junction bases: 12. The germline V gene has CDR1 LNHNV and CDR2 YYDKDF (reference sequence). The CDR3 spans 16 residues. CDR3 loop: CATSPHAELAGVEQYF. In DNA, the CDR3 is TGTGCCACCAGCCCCCATGCGGAACTAGCGGGAGTCGAGCAGTACTTC.

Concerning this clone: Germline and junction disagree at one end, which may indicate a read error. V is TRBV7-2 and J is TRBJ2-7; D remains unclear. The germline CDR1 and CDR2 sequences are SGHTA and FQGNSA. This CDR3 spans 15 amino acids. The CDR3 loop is CASSLGPGISYEQYF. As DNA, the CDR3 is TGTGCCAGCAGTTTAGGCCCAGGCATCTCCTACGAGCAGTACTTC.

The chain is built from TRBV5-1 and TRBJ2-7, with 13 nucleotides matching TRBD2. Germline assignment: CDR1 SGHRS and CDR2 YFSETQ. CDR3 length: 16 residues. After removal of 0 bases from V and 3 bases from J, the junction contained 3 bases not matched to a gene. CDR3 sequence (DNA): TGCGCCAGCAGCTTGGGAACTAGCGGGAGGGTCTACGAGCAGTACTTC. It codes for CASSLGTSGRVYEQYF.

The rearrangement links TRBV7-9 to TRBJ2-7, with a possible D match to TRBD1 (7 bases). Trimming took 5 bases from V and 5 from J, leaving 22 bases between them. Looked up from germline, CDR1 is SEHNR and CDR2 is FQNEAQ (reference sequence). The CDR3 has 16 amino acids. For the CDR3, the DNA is TGTGCCAGCAGCCCAGTAAGGACAGGAGGGGGGAACGAGCAGTACTTC. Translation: CASSPVRTGGGNEQYF.

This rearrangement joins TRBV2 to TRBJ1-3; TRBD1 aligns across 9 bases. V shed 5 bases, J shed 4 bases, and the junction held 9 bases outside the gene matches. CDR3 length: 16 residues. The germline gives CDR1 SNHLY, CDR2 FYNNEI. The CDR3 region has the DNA TGTGCCAGCAGTATATCCACCGGGACAGGGGGAAACACCATATATTTT. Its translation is CASSISTGTGGNTIYF.

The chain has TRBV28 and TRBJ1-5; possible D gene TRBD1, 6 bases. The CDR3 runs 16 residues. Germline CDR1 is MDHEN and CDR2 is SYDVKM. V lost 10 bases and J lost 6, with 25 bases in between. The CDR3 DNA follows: TGTGCCATCCGACAAGGGGCAGGGGTAATTGGTCAGCCCCAGCATTTT. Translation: CAIRQGAGVIGQPQHF.

The DNA for the CDR3 is TGTGCCAGCAGCCAAGAAGTAGGCGGTGAGCAGTTCTTC. Translated, it gives CASSQEVGGEQFF. The V gene is TRBV14, the J gene TRBJ2-1; D call uncertain. V gave up 0 bases and J gave up 9 bases, with 9 bases separating them. CDR1 and CDR2 (germline): SGHDN, FVKESK. This CDR3 is built from 13 residues.

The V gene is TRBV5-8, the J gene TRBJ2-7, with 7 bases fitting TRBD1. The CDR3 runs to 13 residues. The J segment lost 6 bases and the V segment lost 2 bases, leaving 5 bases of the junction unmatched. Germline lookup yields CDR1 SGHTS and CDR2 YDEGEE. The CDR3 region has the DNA TGTGCCAGCAGCTTCGGACAGGCTGGCGAGCAGTACTTC. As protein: CASSFGQAGEQYF.

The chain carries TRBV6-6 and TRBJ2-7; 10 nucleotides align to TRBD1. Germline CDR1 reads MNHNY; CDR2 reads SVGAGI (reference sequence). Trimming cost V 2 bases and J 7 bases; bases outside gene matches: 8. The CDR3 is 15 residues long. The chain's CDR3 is CASSYLGTGVEEQYF. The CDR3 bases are TGTGCCAGCAGTTACCTTGGGACAGGGGTAGAGGAGCAGTACTTC.

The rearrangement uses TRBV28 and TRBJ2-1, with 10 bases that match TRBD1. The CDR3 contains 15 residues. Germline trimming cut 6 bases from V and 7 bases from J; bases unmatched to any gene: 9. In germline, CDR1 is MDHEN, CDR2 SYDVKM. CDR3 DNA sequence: TGTGCCAGCAGCACAGACAGGGGGCGGATAAATGAGCAGTTCTTC. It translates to CASSTDRGRINEQFF.

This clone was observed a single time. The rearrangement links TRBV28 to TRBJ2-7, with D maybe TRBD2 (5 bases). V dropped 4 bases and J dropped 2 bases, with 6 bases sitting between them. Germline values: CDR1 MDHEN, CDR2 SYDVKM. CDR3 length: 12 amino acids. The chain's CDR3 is CASSSGAYEQYF. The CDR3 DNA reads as TGTGCCAGCAGTTCCGGGGCCTACGAGCAGTACTTC.